This TCR beta chain was found in a study of control samples from healthy donors and cancer patients. The method was immunoSEQ multiplex PCR; TCRdb's version includes in-frame clones alone and lacks a portion of them. The sample includes about 140,000 clones, roughly 90% of them seen just once. The CDR3 sequence is 13 residues long. The V and J ends lost 3 bases and 7 bases respectively, with 9 bases between them. Germline CDR1 SGHTA, CDR2 FQGNSA. This receptor was obtained from a man aged 30 to 39 in good health. V gene TRBV7-2 combines with J gene TRBJ1-4; maybe TRBD1 (5 bases). Material for sequencing was blood. The CDR3 DNA reads TGTGCCAGCAGCTTTAAAAGGGGTGAAAAACTGTTTTTT. Translation gives CASSFKRGEKLFF.